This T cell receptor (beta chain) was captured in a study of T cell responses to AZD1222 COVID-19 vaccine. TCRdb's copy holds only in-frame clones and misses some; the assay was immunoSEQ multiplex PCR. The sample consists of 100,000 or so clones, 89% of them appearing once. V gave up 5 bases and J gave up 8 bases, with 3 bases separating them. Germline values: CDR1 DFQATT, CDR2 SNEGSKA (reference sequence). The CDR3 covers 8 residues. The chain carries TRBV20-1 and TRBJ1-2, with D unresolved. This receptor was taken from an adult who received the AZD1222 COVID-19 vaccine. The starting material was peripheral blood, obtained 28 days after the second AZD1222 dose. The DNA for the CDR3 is TGCAGTGCTTCCGGCTACACCTTC. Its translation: CSASGYTF.